Listed below are T cell receptor beta chains from one sample, sequenced in a study of PD-1 blockade in classical Hodgkin lymphoma. Produced via immunoSEQ multiplex PCR; TCRdb's table is partial and in-frame only. The data show 9,500 to 10,000 clones, 70% to 80% seen once. This specimen consisted of CD8+ T cells from blood, obtained before the fourth cycle of nivolumab. The origin of the receptors is a human donor with classical Hodgkin lymphoma. CDR3s include the opening cysteine and the closing phenylalanine or tryptophan. D genes are given only for firm matches. For some rows the clone size is stated as once, few or many, or as a class when expanded; others skip it.

J: TRBJ2-7; D: NA; size: NA; V: TRBV10-1; CDR3: CASSEYGGEQYF; DNA: TGCGCCAGCAGTGAGTACGGGGGCGAGCAGTACTTC
J: TRBJ1-1; D: NA; size: NA; V: TRBV7-2; CDR3: CASSPSGGMNTEAFF; DNA: TGTGCCAGCAGCCCTAGTGGGGGAATGAACACTGAAGCTTTCTTT
J: TRBJ2-7; D: TRBD1; size: NA; V: TRBV11-2; CDR3: CASSFRTGGTYEQYF; DNA: TGTGCCAGCAGCTTCCGGACAGGGGGCACCTACGAGCAGTACTTC
J: TRBJ2-2; D: TRBD2; size: NA; V: TRBV14; CDR3: CASSWTGGRAGELFF; DNA: TGTGCCAGCAGCTGGACGGGGGGAAGGGCCGGGGAGCTGTTTTTT
J: TRBJ2-7; D: TRBD1; size: NA; V: TRBV27; CDR3: CASRDRDREQYEQYF; DNA: TGTGCCAGCAGAGACCGGGACAGGGAACAATACGAGCAGTACTTC
J: TRBJ1-1; D: TRBD1; size: NA; V: TRBV4-2; CDR3: CASSQELYRGAFF; DNA: TGTGCCAGCAGCCAAGAACTCTACAGGGGAGCTTTCTTT
J: TRBJ2-1; D: NA; size: NA; V: TRBV4-3; CDR3: CASSLSQATYNEQFF; DNA: TGCGCCAGCAGCCTATCACAGGCGACCTACAATGAGCAGTTCTTC
J: TRBJ2-7; D: NA; size: NA; V: TRBV9; CDR3: CASSVGQGASYEQYF; DNA: TGTGCCAGCAGCGTAGGCCAGGGAGCATCCTACGAGCAGTACTTC
J: TRBJ2-1; D: TRBD2; size: NA; V: TRBV5-1; CDR3: CASSLVGLADEQFF; DNA: TGCGCCAGCAGCTTGGTTGGACTAGCCGATGAGCAGTTCTTC
J: TRBJ1-1; D: TRBD1; size: few; V: TRBV5-1; CDR3: CASSLGTGGKNTEAFF; DNA: TGCGCCAGCAGCTTGGGGACAGGGGGCAAGAACACTGAAGCTTTCTTT
J: TRBJ2-1; D: NA; size: NA; V: TRBV6-6; CDR3: CASSPRDDEQFF; DNA: TGTGCCAGCAGCCCTAGGGACGATGAGCAGTTCTTC
J: TRBJ2-2; D: NA; size: NA; V: TRBV18; CDR3: CASSPPSGTGELFF; DNA: TGTGCCAGCTCACCACCGTCGGGGACCGGGGAGCTGTTTTTT
J: TRBJ1-1; D: NA; size: NA; V: TRBV4-1; CDR3: CASSQGGGNTEAFF; DNA: TGCGCCAGCAGCCAAGGGGGGGGGAACACTGAAGCTTTCTTT
J: TRBJ2-7; D: NA; size: NA; V: TRBV28; CDR3: CASSLTAEVPYEQYF; DNA: TGTGCCAGCAGTTTGACAGCAGAGGTACCCTACGAGCAGTACTTC
J: TRBJ1-2; D: TRBD1; size: NA; V: TRBV5-6; CDR3: CASSDGTGGYYGYTF; DNA: TGTGCCAGCAGCGATGGGACAGGGGGCTACTATGGCTACACCTTC
J: TRBJ2-2; D: NA; size: NA; V: TRBV11-3; CDR3: CASSFDGELFF; DNA: TGTGCCAGCAGCTTTGACGGGGAGCTGTTTTTT
J: TRBJ1-2; D: TRBD1; size: NA; V: TRBV4-1; CDR3: CASSPSWTGNYGYTF; DNA: TGCGCCAGCAGCCCCTCCTGGACAGGGAACTATGGCTACACCTTC
J: TRBJ2-4; D: TRBD1; size: few; V: TRBV2; CDR3: CASRKGQGTKNIQYF; DNA: TGTGCCAGCAGGAAGGGACAGGGGACAAAAAACATTCAGTACTTC
J: TRBJ2-1; D: NA; size: NA; V: TRBV7-9; CDR3: CASSPIYNEQFF; DNA: TGTGCCAGCAGCCCAATCTACAATGAGCAGTTCTTC
J: TRBJ1-5; D: NA; size: few; V: TRBV7-8; CDR3: CASSLEGYQPQHF; DNA: TGTGCCAGCAGCTTAGAAGGGTACCAGCCCCAGCATTTT
J: TRBJ2-5; D: NA; size: few; V: TRBV9; CDR3: CASSSREAEQETQYF; DNA: TGTGCCAGCAGCTCGAGGGAAGCGGAGCAAGAGACCCAGTACTTC
J: TRBJ2-7; D: NA; size: few; V: TRBV30; CDR3: CAWSVYQGWESIDEQYF; DNA: TGTGCCTGGAGTGTATATCAGGGGTGGGAGTCTATAGACGAGCAGTACTTC
J: TRBJ2-3; D: NA; size: few; V: TRBV2; CDR3: CASKGSGTDTQYF; DNA: TGTGCCAGCAAGGGCAGCGGCACAGATACGCAGTATTTT
J: TRBJ2-5; D: NA; size: NA; V: TRBV10-1; CDR3: CASSEGSETQYF; DNA: TGCGCCAGCAGCGAGGGGTCTGAGACCCAGTACTTC
J: TRBJ1-1; D: NA; size: NA; V: TRBV7-6; CDR3: CASTLREEGIEAFF; DNA: TGTGCCAGCACCCTTAGGGAAGAGGGGATTGAGGCTTTCTTT
J: TRBJ1-5; D: NA; size: NA; V: TRBV19; CDR3: CASTVSFDRNQPQHF; DNA: TGTGCCAGTACAGTTTCGTTCGATCGCAATCAGCCCCAGCATTTT
J: TRBJ1-2; D: TRBD1; size: NA; V: TRBV10-3; CDR3: CAISESGTAYGYTF; DNA: TGTGCCATCAGTGAGTCCGGGACAGCCTATGGCTACACCTTC
J: TRBJ1-1; D: NA; size: NA; V: TRBV13; CDR3: CASSLGRKGGNTEAFF; DNA: TGTGCCAGCAGCTTAGGCCGGAAGGGGGGAAACACTGAAGCTTTCTTT
J: TRBJ2-1; D: TRBD2; size: NA; V: TRBV14; CDR3: CASSQWGTSGLEFF; DNA: TGTGCCAGCAGCCAATGGGGGACTAGCGGGCTTGAGTTCTTC
J: TRBJ2-7; D: NA; size: NA; V: TRBV5-1; CDR3: CAIPPLDGPYEQYF; DNA: TGCGCCATCCCCCCCTTGGACGGACCCTACGAGCAGTACTTC
J: TRBJ1-2; D: TRBD1; size: NA; V: TRBV7-9; CDR3: CASSISTGGVYGYTF; DNA: TGTGCCAGCAGCATATCGACAGGGGGGGTCTATGGCTACACCTTC
J: TRBJ2-2; D: NA; size: NA; V: TRBV7-9; CDR3: CASRGPESPGELFF; DNA: TGTGCCAGCAGGGGACCCGAGTCTCCCGGGGAGCTGTTTTTT
J: TRBJ2-4; D: NA; size: few; V: TRBV11-3; CDR3: CASSPPRTVSKNIQYF; DNA: TGTGCCAGCAGCCCGCCTCGGACAGTCTCCAAAAACATTCAGTACTTC
J: TRBJ2-5; D: NA; size: once; V: TRBV7-6; CDR3: CASSPRTEETQYF; DNA: TGTGCCAGCAGCCCCAGGACCGAAGAGACCCAGTACTTC
J: TRBJ2-1; D: TRBD2; size: NA; V: TRBV5-1; CDR3: CASSLGGLASNEQFF; DNA: TGCGCCAGCAGCTTGGGGGGACTAGCTTCCAATGAGCAGTTCTTC
J: TRBJ1-5; D: NA; size: NA; V: TRBV28; CDR3: CASSLPRAGQPQHF; DNA: TGTGCCAGCAGTTTACCCCGGGCAGGTCAGCCCCAGCATTTT
J: TRBJ2-3; D: NA; size: NA; V: TRBV7-9; CDR3: CASSSLDSHTDTQYF; DNA: TGTGCCAGCAGCTCCCTGGACAGTCACACAGATACGCAGTATTTT
J: TRBJ2-2; D: TRBD1; size: NA; V: TRBV2; CDR3: CASSTGTVNTGELFF; DNA: TGTGCCAGCAGTACCGGGACAGTTAACACCGGGGAGCTGTTTTTT
J: TRBJ2-1; D: NA; size: NA; V: TRBV7-9; CDR3: CASSPPGFDEQFF; DNA: TGTGCCAGCAGCCCCCCGGGGTTCGATGAGCAGTTCTTC
J: TRBJ1-1; D: NA; size: NA; V: TRBV11-2; CDR3: CASSKGRHEAFF; DNA: TGTGCCAGCAGCAAGGGACGCCACGAAGCTTTCTTT
J: TRBJ1-1; D: NA; size: once; V: TRBV5-5; CDR3: CASSARTEAFF; DNA: TGTGCCAGCAGCGCCCGGACTGAAGCTTTCTTT
J: TRBJ1-3; D: NA; size: NA; V: TRBV4-3; CDR3: CASSQAGNTIYF; DNA: TGCGCCAGCAGCCAAGCTGGAAACACCATATATTTT
J: TRBJ2-2; D: NA; size: once; V: TRBV15; CDR3: CATSRDLTALNTGELFF; DNA: TGTGCCACCAGCAGAGACCTAACAGCGCTGAACACCGGGGAGCTGTTTTTT
J: TRBJ1-1; D: NA; size: once; V: TRBV19; CDR3: CASKMRGTEAFF; DNA: TGTGCCAGTAAAATGAGGGGCACTGAAGCTTTCTTT
J: TRBJ1-1; D: NA; size: once; V: TRBV4-3; CDR3: CASSQDLGPWGAFF; DNA: TGCGCCAGCAGCCAAGACTTGGGGCCCTGGGGAGCTTTCTTT
J: TRBJ2-2; D: NA; size: NA; V: TRBV27; CDR3: CASTRFANTGELFF; DNA: TGTGCCAGCACACGGTTCGCGAACACCGGGGAGCTGTTTTTT
J: TRBJ2-7; D: TRBD1; size: once; V: TRBV28; CDR3: CASSWGQGFEQYF; DNA: TGTGCCAGCAGTTGGGGACAGGGCTTCGAGCAGTACTTC
J: TRBJ2-7; D: TRBD2; size: NA; V: TRBV5-6; CDR3: CASSLVLAGNDEQYF; DNA: TGTGCCAGCAGCTTGGTCTTAGCGGGAAACGACGAGCAGTACTTC
J: TRBJ2-1; D: NA; size: NA; V: TRBV6-5; CDR3: CASSMEGAVYNEQFF; DNA: TGTGCCAGCAGTATGGAGGGGGCGGTTTACAATGAGCAGTTCTTC
J: TRBJ1-1; D: NA; size: NA; V: TRBV11-3; CDR3: CASSFDSKGNTEAFF; DNA: TGTGCCAGCAGCTTTGACAGTAAGGGGAACACTGAAGCTTTCTTT
J: TRBJ1-1; D: NA; size: NA; V: TRBV23-1; CDR3: CASNWRGGRGDTEAFF; DNA: TGCGCCAGCAACTGGCGGGGCGGCCGTGGGGACACTGAAGCTTTCTTT
J: TRBJ2-5; D: TRBD2; size: NA; V: TRBV10-3; CDR3: CAISDRTSGSTVKETQYF; DNA: TGTGCCATCAGTGACAGGACTAGCGGGTCGACAGTTAAAGAGACCCAGTACTTC
J: TRBJ2-3; D: TRBD2; size: NA; V: TRBV7-9; CDR3: CASSSPTSGGTDTQYF; DNA: TGTGCCAGCAGCTCACCAACTAGCGGGGGGACAGATACGCAGTATTTT
J: TRBJ2-3; D: TRBD2; size: NA; V: TRBV9; CDR3: CASSVGLAGADTQYF; DNA: TGTGCCAGCAGCGTAGGCCTAGCGGGTGCGGATACGCAGTATTTT